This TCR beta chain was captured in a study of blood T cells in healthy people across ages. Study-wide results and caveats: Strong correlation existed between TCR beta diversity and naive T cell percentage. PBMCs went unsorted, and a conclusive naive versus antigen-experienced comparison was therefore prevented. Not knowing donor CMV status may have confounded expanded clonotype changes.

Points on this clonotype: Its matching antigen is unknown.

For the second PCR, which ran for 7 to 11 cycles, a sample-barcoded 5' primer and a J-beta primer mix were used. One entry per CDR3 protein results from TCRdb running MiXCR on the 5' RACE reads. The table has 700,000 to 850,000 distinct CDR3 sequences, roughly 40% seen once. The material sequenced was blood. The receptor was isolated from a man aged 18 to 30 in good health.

The CDR3 sequence is CASSYSPGQGAGGELFF. Here the CDR3 DNA reads TGTGCCAGCAGTTACTCGCCGGGACAGGGGGCCGGCGGGGAGCTGTTTTTT. The chain combines TRBV6-6 with TRBJ2-2, with 12 nucleotides matching TRBD1. Losses at the gene ends were 0 bases for V and 7 bases for J; bases not matched to a gene: 6. This CDR3 contains 17 residues. Germline V gene data show CDR1 as MNHNY and CDR2 as SVGAGI (reference sequence).